The 10 T cell receptor beta chains below were found in one sample sequenced in a study of blood T cell repertoires in COVID-19. Libraries were prepared by immunoSEQ multiplex PCR; TCRdb keeps only in-frame clonotypes and omits some of them. The sample has roughly 260,000 clones, roughly 80% seen once. The sample consisted of peripheral blood. These receptors were obtained from a woman aged 35 to 49 with active or convalescent COVID-19.

The V gene is TRBV28, the J gene TRBJ1-2; 8 bases align to TRBD1. The CDR3 is made up of 14 amino acids. Germline V gene data show CDR1 as MDHEN and CDR2 as SYDVKM. The V and J ends lost 6 bases and 2 bases, in that order; junction bases with no gene match: 5. The DNA of the CDR3 is TGTGCCAGCAGCCAACGACAGGGGAACTATGGCTACACCTTC. Its protein product is CASSQRQGNYGYTF.

This chain links TRBV12-3 or TRBV12-4 with TRBJ2-3; no clear D. The germline V and J ends were trimmed by 3 bases and 5 bases, with 9 bases remaining between them. The CDR3 sequence is 13 residues long. CDR3 coding DNA: TGTGCCAGCAGTTTTAGTGGGCTAGATACGCAGTATTTT. Its translation: CASSFSGLDTQYF.

The table lists this clone with many counts. J is TRBJ2-5 and V is TRBV2; a possible D gene is TRBD1 (6 bases). Germline CDR1 SNHLY, CDR2 FYNNEI. The CDR3 runs to 15 residues. Trimming removed 4 bases at V and 1 base at J, with 13 bases between. Written as DNA, the CDR3 is TGTGCCAGCAGTGGACGACAGGCCTCCCAAGAGACCCAGTACTTC. It is translated as CASSGRQASQETQYF.

The chain has TRBV30 and TRBJ1-6; D perhaps matches TRBD1 (5 bases). CDR3 size: 14 residues. Trimming stripped 2 bases from V and 9 bases from J, with 14 bases between. Germline CDR1 GTSNPN, CDR2 SVGIG (reference sequence). The CDR3 loop is CAWSPGGGGSPLHF. DNA of the CDR3: TGTGCCTGGAGTCCGGGGGGTGGCGGTTCACCCCTCCACTTT.

The table lists this clone with a count of one. This chain joins TRBV7-9 and TRBJ2-7, with TRBD1 matching over 12 bases. Germline lookup yields CDR1 SEHNR and CDR2 FQNEAQ (reference sequence). The CDR3 sequence is 15 residues long. V lost 9 bases, J lost 5 bases, and 11 bases stayed unmatched. The CDR3 sequence is CASTHAGQGADEQYF. In DNA form, the CDR3 reads TGTGCCAGTACGCACGCGGGACAGGGGGCCGACGAGCAGTACTTC.

This clone appeared a few times. The J gene is TRBJ1-1, the V gene TRBV11-2; D remains unclear. The CDR3 length is 13 residues. CDR1 is SGHAT and CDR2 is FQNNGV in the germline V gene. Trimming took off 5 bases at V and 6 bases at J, with 13 bases between the two ends. For the CDR3, the DNA is TGTGCCAGCAGCCCCCCCGGGAAGCCTGAAGCTTTCTTT. Its translation is CASSPPGKPEAFF.

V gene TRBV3-1 (or the pseudogene TRBV3-2) combines with J gene TRBJ1-6; TRBD1 matches 9 bases. CDR3 length: 17 residues. V lost 6 bases and J lost 2; bases outside the gene matches: 8. The germline CDR1 and CDR2 sequences are LGHDT and YNNKEL (reference sequence). The CDR3 region has the DNA TGTGCCAGCAGGGGGGACAGGGAGGGGGCCTATAATTCACCCCTCCACTTT. This sequence encodes CASRGDREGAYNSPLHF.

This sequence joins TRBV5-1 and TRBJ2-2, with 9 bases matching TRBD1. The J segment lost 7 bases and the V segment lost 3 bases, leaving 4 bases of the junction unmatched. The CDR3 has 14 residues. The V gene's germline CDR1 is SGHRS and CDR2 YFSETQ. CDR3 region: CASSSTGGGGELFF. In DNA form, the CDR3 reads TGCGCCAGCAGCTCTACAGGGGGCGGCGGGGAGCTGTTTTTT.

The genes are TRBV5-1 and TRBJ2-7; tentative D call: TRBD1 (6 bases). Trimming stripped 4 bases from V and 4 bases from J, with 15 bases between. This CDR3 contains 14 residues. Germline V gene data show CDR1 as SGHRS and CDR2 as YFSETQ. CDR3 residues: CASSPGQLLYEQYF. CDR3 nucleotides: TGCGCCAGCAGCCCCGGACAGTTACTGTACGAGCAGTACTTC.

V gene TRBV15 combines with J gene TRBJ2-3; the match to TRBD1 covers 10 bases. Germline CDR1 is LNHNV and CDR2 is YYDKDF (reference sequence). The J segment lost 3 bases and the V segment lost 3 bases, leaving 3 bases of the junction unmatched. This CDR3 comprises 15 residues. The DNA of the CDR3 is TGTGCCACCAGCAGGCGACAGGGGGCAACAGATACGCAGTATTTT. It specifies CATSRRQGATDTQYF.